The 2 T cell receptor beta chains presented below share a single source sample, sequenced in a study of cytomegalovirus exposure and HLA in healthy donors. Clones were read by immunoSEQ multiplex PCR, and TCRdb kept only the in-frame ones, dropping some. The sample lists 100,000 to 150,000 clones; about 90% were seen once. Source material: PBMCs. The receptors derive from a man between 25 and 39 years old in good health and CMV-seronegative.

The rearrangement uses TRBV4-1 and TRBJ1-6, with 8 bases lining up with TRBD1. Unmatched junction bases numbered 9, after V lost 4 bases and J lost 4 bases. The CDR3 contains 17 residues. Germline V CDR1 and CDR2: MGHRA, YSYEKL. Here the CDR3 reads CASSLIPRTGYNSPLHF. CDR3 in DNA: TGCGCCAGCAGCCTGATTCCGAGGACAGGGTATAATTCACCCCTCCACTTT.

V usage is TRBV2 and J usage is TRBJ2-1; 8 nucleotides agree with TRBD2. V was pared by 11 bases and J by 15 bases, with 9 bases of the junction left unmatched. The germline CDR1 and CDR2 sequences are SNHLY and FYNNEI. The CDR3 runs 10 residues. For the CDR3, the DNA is TGTGCCTCCCAGGCGGGGGGATGGTTCTTC. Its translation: CASQAGGWFF.